The next 10 T cell receptor beta chains were all read from a single sample in a study of OX40 agonist ivuxolimab in advanced cancers. Library construction relied on the immunoSEQ multiplex PCR assay. TCRdb carries this immuneACCESS record with in-frame sequences only. Its versions omit some clonotypes, under half of them owing to an unresolved V gene in the studies checked, with the rest unexplained. For this sample the table gives approximately 50,000 clones, of which 87% were detected only once. The ten biggest clones cover about 0.63% of the sample. Here the sequenced sample was CD4+ or CD8+ T cells sorted from blood, taken in a trial of the OX40 agonist ivuxolimab. These receptors came from an adult with an advanced solid tumor such as melanoma, head and neck, liver or kidney cancer.

The chain links TRBV9 to TRBJ1-1; 10 nucleotides align to TRBD1. V was clipped by 2 bases and J by 6 bases; unmatched bases: 7. The CDR3 length is 15 residues. Germline V CDR1 and CDR2: SGDLS, YYNGEE. The CDR3: CASSVGQGRFAEAFF. DNA for the CDR3: TGTGCCAGCAGCGTGGGACAGGGGCGATTCGCTGAAGCTTTCTTT.

The chain links TRBV5-1 to TRBJ2-3; TRBD2 aligns across 7 bases. The CDR3 length is 15 residues. The ends lost 3 bases at V and 2 bases at J; junction bases unmatched: 6. Germline CDR1 is SGHRS and CDR2 is YFSETQ. CDR3 DNA sequence: TGCGCCAGCAGCTCCCTAGCGGAGACCACAGATACGCAGTATTTT. Its translation is CASSSLAETTDTQYF.

The genes are TRBV19 and TRBJ1-3; unclear D gene. The CDR3 has 14 amino acids. CDR1 is LNHDA, CDR2 SQIVND, per germline (reference sequence). V was cut by 7 bases and J by 0 bases, with 10 bases left in between. CDR3 coding DNA: TGTGCCAGTACCTATGAAAGCTCTGGAAACACCATATATTTT. Amino acid sequence: CASTYESSGNTIYF.

The chain has TRBV5-4 and TRBJ1-1; 7 bases fit TRBD1. This CDR3 has 16 residues. V lost 4 bases to trimming and J lost 3 bases; unmatched junction nucleotides: 12. Per the germline V gene, CDR1 is SGHNT and CDR2 is YYREEE (reference sequence). In DNA form, the CDR3 reads TGTGCCAGCAGCCCGGACAGGCTCATTCGGTACACTGAAGCTTTCTTT. This gives the protein CASSPDRLIRYTEAFF.

The chain employs TRBV6-6 and TRBJ2-5; D ambiguous. The J call could be wrong; TRBJ2-7 is a better fit for the DNA end. The CDR3 is 12 residues long. In germline, CDR1 is MNHNY, CDR2 SVGAGI (reference sequence). In DNA, the CDR3 is TGTGCCAGCAGTTACTCGACCTACGAGCAGTACTTC. Translated: CASSYSTYEQYF.

The gene calls are TRBV19 and TRBJ2-3; the D gene could be TRBD1 or TRBD2 (5 bases each). The V end was cut by 5 bases, the J end by 4 bases, with 13 bases between. Germline V gene sequence: CDR1 LNHDA, CDR2 SQIVND (reference sequence). The CDR3 loop spans 14 amino acids. The CDR3 is CASSVMGESDTQYF. The CDR3 bases are TGTGCCAGTAGTGTAATGGGGGAATCAGATACGCAGTATTTT. Filled out from reference TRBV19 and TRBJ2-3, the complete variable domain reads DGGITQSPKYLFRKEGQNVTLSCEQNLNHDAMYWYRQDPGQGLRLIYYSQIVNDFQKGDIAEGYSVSREKKESFPLTVTSAQKNPTAFYLCASSVMGESDTQYFGPGTRLTVL.

The V and J genes are TRBV7-2 and TRBJ2-7, with a tentative D call TRBD2 (6 bases). V was pared by 5 bases and J by 5 bases, with 25 bases between. The CDR3 has 17 residues. Germline lookup yields CDR1 SGHTA and CDR2 FQGNSA. CDR3 coding DNA: TGTGCCAGCAGCCTCCGGGGAGGTGCGGCAAGCGTACACGAGCAGTACTTC. Encoded protein: CASSLRGGAASVHEQYF. Filled out from reference TRBV7-2 and TRBJ2-7, the complete variable domain reads GAGVSQSPSNKVTEKGKDVELRCDPISGHTALYWYRQSLGQGLEFLIYFQGNSAPDKSGLPSDRFSAERTGGSVSTLTIQRTQQEDSAVYLCASSLRGGAASVHEQYFGPGTRLTVT.

The V call is TRBV7-8, the J call TRBJ2-5, with unresolved D. The germline V gene encodes CDR1 SGHVS and CDR2 FQNEAQ. V lost 1 base and J 3 bases, leaving 12 bases between the germline ends. CDR3 length equals 15 residues. The CDR3 reads CASSLDADLEETQYF. The CDR3 nucleotides read TGTGCCAGCAGCTTAGATGCTGATTTAGAAGAGACCCAGTACTTC.

The chain uses TRBV15 and TRBJ1-5, with a weak D call TRBD1 (5 bases). V was pared by 0 bases and J by 2 bases, with 11 bases between. This CDR3 comprises 16 residues. Germline V gives CDR1 LNHNV, CDR2 YYDKDF (reference sequence). CDR3 DNA sequence: TGTGCCACCAGCAGAGAGGTTGGGGCTCGCAATCAGCCCCAGCATTTT. Its translation is CATSREVGARNQPQHF. Full variable domain (outside the CDR3, taken from reference TRBV15 and TRBJ1-5): DAMVIQNPRYQVTQFGKPVTLSCSQTLNHNVMYWYQQKSSQAPKLLFHYYDKDFNNEADTPDNFQSRRPNTSFCFLDIRSPGLGDTAMYLCATSREVGARNQPQHFGDGTRLSIL.

DNA of the CDR3: TGTGCCAGCGGGACAGGGATACTGACGGAGTACTTC. Its translation: CASGTGILTEYF. This chain connects TRBV28 to TRBJ2-4, with TRBD1 matching over 9 bases. Unmatched junction bases numbered 10, after V lost 8 bases and J lost 14 bases. Per germline, CDR1 MDHEN and CDR2 SYDVKM. The CDR3 has 12 residues. The variable domain in full, completed from reference TRBV28 and TRBJ2-4, reads DVKVTQSSRYLVKRTGEKVFLECVQDMDHENMFWYRQDPGLGLRLIYFSYDVKMKEKGDIPEGYSVSREKKERFSLILESASTNQTSMYLCASGTGILTEYFGAGTRLSVL.